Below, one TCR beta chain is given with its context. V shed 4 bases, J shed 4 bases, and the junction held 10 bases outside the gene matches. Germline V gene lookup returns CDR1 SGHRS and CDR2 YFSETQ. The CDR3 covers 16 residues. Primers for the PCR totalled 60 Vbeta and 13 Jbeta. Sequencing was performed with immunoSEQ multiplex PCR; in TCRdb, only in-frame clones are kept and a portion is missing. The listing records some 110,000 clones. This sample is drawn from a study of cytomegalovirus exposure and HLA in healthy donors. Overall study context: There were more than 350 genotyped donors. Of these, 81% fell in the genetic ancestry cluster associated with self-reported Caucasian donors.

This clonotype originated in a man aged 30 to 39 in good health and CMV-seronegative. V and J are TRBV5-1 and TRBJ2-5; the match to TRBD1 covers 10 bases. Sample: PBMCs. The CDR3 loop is CASSADRGRRGETQYF. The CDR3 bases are TGCGCCAGCAGCGCTGACAGGGGGCGAAGAGGAGAGACCCAGTACTTC.